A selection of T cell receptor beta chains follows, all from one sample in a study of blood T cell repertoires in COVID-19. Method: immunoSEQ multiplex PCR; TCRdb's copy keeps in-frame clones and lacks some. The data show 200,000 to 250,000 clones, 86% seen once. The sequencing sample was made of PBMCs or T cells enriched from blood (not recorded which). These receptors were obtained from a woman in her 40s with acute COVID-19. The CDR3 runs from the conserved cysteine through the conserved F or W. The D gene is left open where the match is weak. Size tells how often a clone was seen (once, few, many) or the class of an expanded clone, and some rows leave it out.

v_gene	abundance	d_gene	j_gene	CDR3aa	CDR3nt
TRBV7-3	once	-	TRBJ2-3	CASSLSNAGPDTQYF	TGTGCCAGCAGCTTGTCAAACGCAGGCCCAGATACGCAGTATTTT
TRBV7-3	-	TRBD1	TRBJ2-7	CASSLRQGAVEQYF	TGTGCCAGCAGCTTAAGACAGGGGGCTGTCGAGCAGTACTTC
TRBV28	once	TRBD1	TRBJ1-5	CASSLFLGQASQPQHF	TGTGCCAGCAGTTTATTCCTGGGACAGGCTAGCCAGCCCCAGCATTTT
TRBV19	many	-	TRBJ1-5	CASSLAGGGSNQPQHF	TGTGCCAGTTCCCTGGCGGGAGGAGGTAGTAATCAGCCCCAGCATTTT
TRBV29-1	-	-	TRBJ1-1	CSVEFMNTEAFF	TGCAGCGTTGAATTCATGAACACTGAAGCTTTCTTT
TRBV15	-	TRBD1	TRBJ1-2	CATSRTGGLGYTF	TGTGCCACCAGCAGGACAGGGGGTCTTGGCTACACCTTC
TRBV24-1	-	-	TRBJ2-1	CATGGVADNEQFF	TGTGCCACCGGCGGGGTAGCCGACAATGAGCAGTTCTTC
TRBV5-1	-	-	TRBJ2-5	CASRGVGTGPETQYF	TGCGCCAGCAGGGGGGTTGGGACTGGGCCAGAGACCCAGTACTTC
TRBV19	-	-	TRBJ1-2	CAILDSIYGYTF	TGTGCCATTCTCGACAGTATCTATGGCTACACCTTC
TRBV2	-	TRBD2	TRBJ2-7	CASSSPSGSGYEQYF	TGTGCCAGCTCCTCCCCTAGCGGGAGTGGGTACGAGCAGTACTTC
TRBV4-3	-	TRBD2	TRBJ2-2	CASSQGTSGINTGELFF	TGCGCCAGCAGCCAGGGGACTAGCGGGATTAACACCGGGGAGCTGTTTTTT
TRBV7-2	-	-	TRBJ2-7	CASSLSGGPSSYEQYF	TGTGCCAGCAGCTTATCTGGCGGGCCTAGCTCCTACGAGCAGTACTTC
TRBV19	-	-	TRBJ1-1	CASSMGRANTEAFF	TGTGCCAGTAGTATGGGCAGGGCCAACACTGAAGCTTTCTTT
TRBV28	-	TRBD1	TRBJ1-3	CASRTGQLLSGNTIYF	TGTGCCAGCAGGACGGGACAGCTCCTCTCTGGAAACACCATATATTTT
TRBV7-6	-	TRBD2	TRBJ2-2	CASSFGLAGVVLFF	TGTGCCAGCAGCTTTGGGCTAGCGGGAGTCGTGCTGTTTTTT
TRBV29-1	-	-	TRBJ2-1	CSGSGINNEQFF	TGCAGCGGATCCGGGATCAACAATGAGCAGTTCTTC
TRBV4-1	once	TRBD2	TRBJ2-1	CASSHQTSRENPYNEQFF	TGCGCCAGCAGCCACCAGACCTCGCGGGAGAACCCCTACAATGAGCAGTTCTTC
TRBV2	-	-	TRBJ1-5	CASSGLNSNQPQHF	TGTGCCAGCAGTGGACTTAATAGCAATCAGCCCCAGCATTTT
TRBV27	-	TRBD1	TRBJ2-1	CASSRLDRVAYNEQFF	TGTGCCAGCAGTCGACTTGACAGGGTCGCGTACAATGAGCAGTTCTTC
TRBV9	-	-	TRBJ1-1	CASSVQGSNTEAFF	TGTGCCAGCAGCGTACAGGGATCGAACACTGAAGCTTTCTTT
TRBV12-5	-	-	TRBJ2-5	CASSRGLETQYF	TGTGCTAGCTCCAGGGGTTTGGAGACCCAGTACTTC
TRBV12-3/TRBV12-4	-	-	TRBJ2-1	CASSPDSINEQFF	TGTGCCAGCAGTCCAGACAGTATTAATGAGCAGTTCTTC